This entry describes one T cell receptor (beta chain). This CDR3 spans 14 amino acids. Germline CDR1 and CDR2: SGHRS and YFSETQ. V was shortened by 4 bases and J by 4 bases, with 14 bases between the two germline ends. The authors reverse transcribed all of the isolated RNA, so sequencing captured expressed TCRB transcripts. The assay was immunoSEQ multiplex PCR, and TCRdb's table has in-frame clones only and misses some. The sample records 40,000 to 45,000 clones, over 50% being singletons. These data are taken from a study of beta chain features in type 1 diabetes. What was sequenced was Tregs from blood. This chain joins TRBV5-1 and TRBJ1-2, with D perhaps matching TRBD1 (6 bases). This clonotype was obtained from a woman between 18 and 29 years old in good health. CDR3 protein: CASSLDGQTYGYTF. The CDR3 DNA reads TGCGCCAGCAGCCTGGACGGACAGACCTATGGCTACACCTTC.